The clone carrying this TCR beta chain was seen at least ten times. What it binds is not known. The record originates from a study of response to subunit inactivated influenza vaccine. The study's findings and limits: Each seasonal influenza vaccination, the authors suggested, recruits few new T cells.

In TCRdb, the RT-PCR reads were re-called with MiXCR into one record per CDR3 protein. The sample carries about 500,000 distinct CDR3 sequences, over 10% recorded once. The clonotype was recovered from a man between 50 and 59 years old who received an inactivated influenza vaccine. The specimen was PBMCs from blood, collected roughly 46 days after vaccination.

For the CDR3, the DNA is TGCAGCGTTGGGTCCCAATACACAGATACGCAGTATTTT. Protein: CSVGSQYTDTQYF. J is TRBJ2-3 and V is TRBV29-1; D call uncertain. The V and J ends lost 4 bases and 2 bases respectively, with 10 bases between them. CDR3 length: 13 residues. Germline V gene data show CDR1 as SQVTM and CDR2 as ANQGSEA.